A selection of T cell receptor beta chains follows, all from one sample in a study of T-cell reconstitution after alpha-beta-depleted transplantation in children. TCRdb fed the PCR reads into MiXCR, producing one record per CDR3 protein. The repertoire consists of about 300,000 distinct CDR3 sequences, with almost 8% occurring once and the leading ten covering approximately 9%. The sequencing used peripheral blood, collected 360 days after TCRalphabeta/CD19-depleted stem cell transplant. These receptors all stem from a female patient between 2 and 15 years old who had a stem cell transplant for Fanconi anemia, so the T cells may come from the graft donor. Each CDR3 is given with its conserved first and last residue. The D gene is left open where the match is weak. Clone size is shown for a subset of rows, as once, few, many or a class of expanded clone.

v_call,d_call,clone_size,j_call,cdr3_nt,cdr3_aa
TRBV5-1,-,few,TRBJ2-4,TGCGCCAGCAGCTTGGGACTCCCTCCGGCCAAAAACATTCAGTACTTC,CASSLGLPPAKNIQYF
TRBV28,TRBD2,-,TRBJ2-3,TGTGCCAGCAGTTGGGTGTCAGGGAGCGGGGAAACAGATACGCAGTATTTT,CASSWVSGSGETDTQYF
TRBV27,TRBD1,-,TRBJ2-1,TGTGCCAGCCGCCAGGGACAGGGTACCTACAATGAGCAGTTCTTC,CASRQGQGTYNEQFF
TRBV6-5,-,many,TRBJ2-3,TGTGCCAGCAGTTTGCAGGGTAATTGGGCAGATACGCAGTATTTT,CASSLQGNWADTQYF
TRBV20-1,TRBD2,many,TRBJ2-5,TGCAGTGCTAGTCGGCTAGCGGGGAGAGAGACCCAGTACTTC,CSASRLAGRETQYF
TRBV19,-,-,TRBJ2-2,TGTGCCAGTAATGGTCGAGGCCCCCTCTCGAACACCGGGGAGCTGTTTTTT,CASNGRGPLSNTGELFF
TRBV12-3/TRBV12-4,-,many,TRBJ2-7,TGTGCCAGCAGCCCCGGACTCGGAGAGGCCTACGAGCAGTACTTC,CASSPGLGEAYEQYF
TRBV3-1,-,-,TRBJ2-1,TGTGCCAGCAGCCGGATGTCCCGGGCCTACAATGAGCAGTTCTTC,CASSRMSRAYNEQFF
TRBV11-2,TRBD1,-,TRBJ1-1,TGTGCCAGCAGCCATAAACCGGGACAGGGCACTGAAGCTTTCTTT,CASSHKPGQGTEAFF
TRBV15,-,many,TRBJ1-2,TGTGCCACCAGCAGAGATGGTGTGGCTGGCTACACCTTC,CATSRDGVAGYTF
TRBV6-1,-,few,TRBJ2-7,TGTGCCAGCAGGACAATTGTGGAGGGGAAGTACTTC,CASRTIVEGKYF
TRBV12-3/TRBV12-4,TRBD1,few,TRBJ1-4,TGTGCCAGCAGTTTCATCCCGGGGGACAGGGGGCGCCTTAATGAAAAACTGTTTTTT,CASSFIPGDRGRLNEKLFF
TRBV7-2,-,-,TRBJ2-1,TGTGCCAGCAGCTTAGACAGACGCTCCTACAATGAGCAGTTCTTC,CASSLDRRSYNEQFF
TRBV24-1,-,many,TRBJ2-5,TGTGCCACCAGTGGAAGATTTGGGGGAGAGACCCAGTACTTC,CATSGRFGGETQYF
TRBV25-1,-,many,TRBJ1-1,TGTGCCAGCAGTCTGGGAGGGATGAACACTGAAGCTTTCTTT,CASSLGGMNTEAFF
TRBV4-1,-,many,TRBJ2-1,TGCGCCAGCAGCGAACGGTGGGCACATGCGGCCTACAATGAGCAGTTCTTC,CASSERWAHAAYNEQFF
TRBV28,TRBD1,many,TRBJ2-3,TGTGCCAGCAGTCCGACAGGGGGTTATGTAGATACGCAGTATTTT,CASSPTGGYVDTQYF
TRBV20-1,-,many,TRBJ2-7,TGCAGTGCTCTGGCCCGCACCTACGAGCAGTACTTC,CSALARTYEQYF
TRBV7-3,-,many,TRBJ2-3,TGTGCCAGCAAAATAGACGGGGGACAGGATACGCAGTATTTT,CASKIDGGQDTQYF
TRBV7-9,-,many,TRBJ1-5,TGTGCCAGCAGCCCCCCGGGGGGGCCCCAGCATTTT,CASSPPGGPQHF
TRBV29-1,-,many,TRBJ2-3,TGCAGCGTGGCAGGGACTCCGATCAGCACAGATACGCAGTATTTT,CSVAGTPISTDTQYF
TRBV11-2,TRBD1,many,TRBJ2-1,TGTGCCAGCAGCTTAGTTTTCCTAATGGGACAGGGCTCCTACAATGAGCAGTTCTTC,CASSLVFLMGQGSYNEQFF
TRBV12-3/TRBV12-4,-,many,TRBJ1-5,TGTGCCAGCAGACCTACAGGACAGCGCGATCAGCCCCAGCATTTT,CASRPTGQRDQPQHF
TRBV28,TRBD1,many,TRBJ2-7,TGTGCCAGCGGCGCTCCATCGACAGGGGGCTCATACTTC,CASGAPSTGGSYF